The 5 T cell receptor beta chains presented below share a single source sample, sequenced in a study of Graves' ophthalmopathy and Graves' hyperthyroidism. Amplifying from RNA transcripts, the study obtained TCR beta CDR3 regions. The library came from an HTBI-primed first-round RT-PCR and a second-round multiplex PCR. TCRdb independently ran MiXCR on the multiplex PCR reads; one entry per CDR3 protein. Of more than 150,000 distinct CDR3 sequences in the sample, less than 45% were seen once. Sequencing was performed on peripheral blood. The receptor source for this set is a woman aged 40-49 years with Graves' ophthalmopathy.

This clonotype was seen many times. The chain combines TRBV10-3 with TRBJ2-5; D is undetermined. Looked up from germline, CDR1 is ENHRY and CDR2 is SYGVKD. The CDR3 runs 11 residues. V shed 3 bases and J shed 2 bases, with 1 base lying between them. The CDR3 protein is CAISEQETQYF. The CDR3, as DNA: TGTGCCATCAGTGAACAAGAGACCCAGTACTTC.

CDR3 loop: CASSARANYGYTF. DNA for the CDR3: TGTGCCAGCAGCGCCAGGGCTAACTATGGCTACACCTTC. The rearrangement links TRBV6-1 to TRBJ1-2, with a possible D match to TRBD1 (5 bases). CDR3 length: 13 residues. The V end was cut by 6 bases, the J end by 0 bases, with 8 bases between. From germline, CDR1 is MNHNS and CDR2 SASEGT.

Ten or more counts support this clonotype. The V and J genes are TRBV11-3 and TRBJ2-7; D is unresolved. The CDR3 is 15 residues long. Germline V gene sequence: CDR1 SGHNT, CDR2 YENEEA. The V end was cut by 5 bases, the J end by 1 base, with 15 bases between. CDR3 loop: CASSPRSMGSYEQYF. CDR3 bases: TGTGCCAGCAGCCCCCGGAGTATGGGATCCTACGAGCAGTACTTC.

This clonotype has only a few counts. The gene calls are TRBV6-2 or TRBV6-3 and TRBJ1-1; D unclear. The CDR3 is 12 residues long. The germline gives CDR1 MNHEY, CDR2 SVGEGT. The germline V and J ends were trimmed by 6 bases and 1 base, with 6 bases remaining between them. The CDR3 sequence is CASRRRNTEAFF. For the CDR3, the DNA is TGTGCCAGCAGGCGGAGGAACACTGAAGCTTTCTTT.

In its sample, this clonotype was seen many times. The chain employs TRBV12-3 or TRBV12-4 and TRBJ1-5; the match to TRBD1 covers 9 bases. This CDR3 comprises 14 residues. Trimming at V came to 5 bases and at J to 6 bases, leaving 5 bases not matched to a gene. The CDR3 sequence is CASSIDRGSQPQHF. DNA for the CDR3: TGTGCCAGCAGTATCGACAGGGGGAGTCAGCCCCAGCATTTT.